A selection of T cell receptor beta chains follows, all from one sample in a study of OX40 agonist ivuxolimab in advanced cancers. The protocol was immunoSEQ multiplex PCR, while the TCRdb copy is restricted to in-frame clones and leaves out a portion. The sample records about 23,000 clones, 77% being singletons. The sequenced sample was CD4+ or CD8+ T cells sorted from blood, obtained in a trial of the OX40 agonist ivuxolimab. All receptors come from an adult with an advanced solid tumor such as melanoma, head and neck, liver or kidney cancer. The CDR3 runs from the conserved cysteine through the conserved F or W. D genes are given only for firm matches. Clone size is not always given. Where it is, it says once, few, many or a class for expanded clones.

j_call clone_size cdr3_length v_call d_call cdr3_aa cdr3_nt
TRBJ2-3 NA 13 TRBV29-1 NA CSAAASLTDTQYF TGCAGCGCAGCAGCTAGCTTAACAGATACGCAGTATTTT
TRBJ1-2 once 12 TRBV7-9 NA CASSSTVFGYTF TGTGCCAGCAGCTCGACAGTTTTCGGCTACACCTTC
TRBJ1-5 NA 14 TRBV19 NA CASSIPAGNQPQHF TGTGCCAGTAGTATCCCAGCGGGTAATCAGCCCCAGCATTTT
TRBJ1-2 NA 10 TRBV20-1 NA CSAWQDGYTF TGCAGTGCCTGGCAAGATGGCTACACCTTC
TRBJ1-2 NA 17 TRBV12-5 NA CASGFPYRDTENYGYTF TGTGCTAGTGGTTTCCCTTACCGGGACACGGAGAACTATGGCTACACCTTC
TRBJ1-5 NA 15 TRBV5-5 TRBD1 CASSLDGTANQPQHF TGTGCCAGCAGCTTAGACGGGACAGCGAATCAGCCCCAGCATTTT
TRBJ1-2 NA 14 TRBV4-3 NA CASSQERSNYGYTF TGCGCCAGCAGCCAAGAGAGATCTAACTATGGCTACACCTTC
TRBJ2-3 NA 15 TRBV7-2 NA CASSLGGRTTDTQYF TGTGCCAGCAGCTTAGGGGGCAGAACCACAGATACGCAGTATTTT
TRBJ1-4 medium-sized 14 TRBV28 NA CASTPGFLNEKLFF TGTGCCAGCACCCCCGGCTTCCTAAATGAAAAACTGTTTTTT
TRBJ1-2 few 15 TRBV19 NA CASKGPAREGYGYTF TGTGCCAGTAAGGGGCCGGCCAGGGAGGGCTATGGCTACACCTTC
TRBJ1-2 NA 15 TRBV7-9 TRBD1 CASSARTGEDYGYTF TGTGCCAGCAGCGCGCGGACAGGGGAGGACTATGGCTACACCTTC
TRBJ2-1 NA 14 TRBV29-1 TRBD2 CSVEMTSGDNEQFF TGCAGCGTTGAAATGACTAGCGGGGACAATGAGCAGTTCTTC
TRBJ2-7 NA 12 TRBV10-2 TRBD1 CASSQTGWEQYF TGCGCCAGCAGTCAGACAGGGTGGGAGCAGTACTTC
TRBJ1-6 NA 14 TRBV11-3 NA CASSLGQGRSPLHF TGTGCCAGCAGCTTAGGGCAGGGGAGATCACCCCTCCACTTT
TRBJ2-7 NA 14 TRBV12-5 NA CASGPGPSANEQYF TGTGCTAGTGGCCCGGGACCGTCAGCCAACGAGCAGTACTTC
TRBJ2-7 NA 17 TRBV5-6 NA CASSEFPPASVIHEQYF TGTGCCAGCAGCGAATTCCCCCCGGCTAGCGTAATCCACGAGCAGTACTTC
TRBJ1-2 NA 14 TRBV5-8 NA CASSFGWALDGYTF TGTGCCAGCAGCTTTGGATGGGCCCTCGATGGCTACACCTTC
TRBJ1-5 NA 15 TRBV7-2 NA CASSLGQLSNQPQHF TGTGCCAGCAGCTTAGGACAATTAAGCAATCAGCCCCAGCATTTT
TRBJ1-1 NA 13 TRBV6-5 NA CASSYSGQFMAFF TGTGCCAGCAGTTACTCCGGGCAGTTTATGGCTTTCTTT
TRBJ1-1 NA 15 TRBV4-1 NA CASSQPDGQRGEAFF TGCGCCAGCAGCCAACCCGACGGCCAAAGGGGTGAAGCTTTCTTT
TRBJ1-6 large 13 TRBV27 NA CASSNLAGDTLHF TGTGCCAGCAGTAATCTTGCTGGCGACACCCTCCACTTT
TRBJ2-3 NA 15 TRBV9 NA CASSVGAGDTDTQYF TGTGCCAGCAGCGTAGGGGCAGGAGACACAGATACGCAGTATTTT
TRBJ1-3 few 15 TRBV6-5 NA CASSYSEGSGNTIYF TGTGCCAGCAGTTACTCGGAGGGGTCTGGAAACACCATATATTTT
TRBJ2-7 NA 12 TRBV29-1 NA CSFRDGTYEQYF TGCAGCTTCCGGGACGGAACCTACGAGCAGTACTTC
TRBJ2-7 once 12 TRBV7-8 NA CASSHSGVEQYF TGTGCCAGCAGCCATAGTGGGGTCGAGCAGTACTTC
TRBJ2-5 NA 15 TRBV5-5 NA CATSGFEGAQETQYF TGTGCCACCTCGGGGTTCGAGGGAGCCCAAGAGACCCAGTACTTC
TRBJ2-1 NA 15 TRBV6-5 NA CASSYGRGGHNEQFF TGTGCCAGCAGTTACGGGAGGGGGGGGCACAATGAGCAGTTCTTC
TRBJ2-7 NA 14 TRBV9 NA CASSVAGAANEQYF TGTGCCAGCAGCGTTGCAGGGGCGGCGAACGAGCAGTACTTC
TRBJ1-5 NA 14 TRBV27 NA CASSSLSSNQPQHF TGTGCCAGCAGTAGTCTAAGCAGCAATCAGCCCCAGCATTTT
TRBJ1-5 NA 13 TRBV11-2 NA CASSLGGQQPQHF TGTGCCAGCAGCTTAGGAGGGCAGCAGCCCCAGCATTTT
TRBJ2-7 NA 15 TRBV5-5 TRBD1 CASRPDRGLLYEQYF TGTGCCAGCAGGCCGGACAGGGGGCTGTTGTACGAGCAGTACTTC
TRBJ2-7 NA 15 TRBV27 TRBD2 CASSLLAGSSYEQYF TGTGCCAGCAGTTTACTAGCGGGCAGCTCCTACGAGCAGTACTTC
TRBJ1-1 NA 14 TRBV7-9 TRBD1 CASSSRGLGTEAFF TGTGCCAGCAGCTCCAGGGGGCTGGGCACTGAAGCTTTCTTT
TRBJ2-5 NA 16 TRBV5-6 NA CASSFSRWQSQETQYF TGTGCCAGCAGCTTTTCTCGGTGGCAGAGCCAAGAGACCCAGTACTTC
TRBJ2-7 NA 13 TRBV6-5 NA CASSYDSGGEQYF TGTGCCAGCAGTTATGACTCAGGAGGCGAGCAGTACTTC
TRBJ1-2 few 14 TRBV7-6 NA CASSLDPDSYGYTF TGTGCCAGCAGCTTAGACCCCGACAGCTATGGCTACACCTTC
TRBJ2-7 NA 11 TRBV30 NA CAGDYGDQQYF TGTGCCGGAGATTATGGGGACCAGCAGTACTTC
TRBJ1-2 NA 12 TRBV5-8 NA CASSPTYYGYTF TGTGCCAGCAGCCCGACCTACTATGGCTACACCTTC
TRBJ2-7 NA 11 TRBV2 NA CAIHREYEQYF TGTGCCATACACAGGGAGTACGAGCAGTACTTC
TRBJ2-7 NA 13 TRBV7-9 NA CASTTTLNYEQYF TGTGCCAGCACCACGACACTGAACTACGAGCAGTACTTC
TRBJ1-1 NA 13 TRBV6-6 NA CASRVAGNTEAFF TGTGCCAGCAGAGTTGCGGGGAACACTGAAGCTTTCTTT
TRBJ2-5 once 15 TRBV5-4 NA CASSYVGGTKETQYF TGTGCCAGCAGCTATGTAGGGGGGACAAAAGAGACCCAGTACTTC
TRBJ2-3 NA 16 TRBV7-3 NA CASSQGTFPYADTQYF TGTGCCAGCAGCCAAGGGACTTTCCCCTACGCAGATACGCAGTATTTT
TRBJ1-1 NA 14 TRBV14 NA CASSQLGQNTEAFF TGTGCCAGCAGTCAACTCGGCCAGAACACTGAAGCTTTCTTT
TRBJ1-2 NA 15 TRBV5-4 TRBD1 CASSLDRAEYYGYTF TGTGCCAGCAGCCTAGACAGGGCTGAGTACTATGGCTACACCTTC
TRBJ2-7 NA 14 TRBV11-2 TRBD2 CASSPGLADYEQYF TGTGCCAGCAGCCCGGGACTAGCGGACTACGAGCAGTACTTC
TRBJ2-2 NA 15 TRBV30 NA CAWILGGLNTGELFF TGTGCCTGGATCCTGGGTGGGCTAAACACCGGGGAGCTGTTTTTT
TRBJ1-2 few 13 TRBV7-9 NA CASSLDRQGIRTF TGTGCCAGCAGCTTAGACCGCCAGGGCATTAGAACCTTC
TRBJ2-1 few 18 TRBV29-1 TRBD2 CSVEGISGESLSYNEQFF TGCAGCGTTGAAGGGATCAGCGGGGAGAGTCTCTCCTACAATGAGCAGTTCTTC
TRBJ1-1 NA 14 TRBV5-4 NA CASTEWGQRTEAFF TGTGCCAGCACCGAGTGGGGGCAGCGCACTGAAGCTTTCTTT
TRBJ2-7 once 13 TRBV6-5 NA CASSSDYSYEQYF TGTGCCAGCAGCTCGGACTACTCCTACGAGCAGTACTTC
TRBJ2-7 NA 15 TRBV4-3 NA CASSQDLEPSYEQYF TGCGCCAGCAGCCAAGATTTGGAGCCTTCTTACGAGCAGTACTTC
TRBJ2-3 NA 10 TRBV6-5 NA CASRGDTQYF TGTGCCAGCAGGGGAGATACGCAGTATTTT